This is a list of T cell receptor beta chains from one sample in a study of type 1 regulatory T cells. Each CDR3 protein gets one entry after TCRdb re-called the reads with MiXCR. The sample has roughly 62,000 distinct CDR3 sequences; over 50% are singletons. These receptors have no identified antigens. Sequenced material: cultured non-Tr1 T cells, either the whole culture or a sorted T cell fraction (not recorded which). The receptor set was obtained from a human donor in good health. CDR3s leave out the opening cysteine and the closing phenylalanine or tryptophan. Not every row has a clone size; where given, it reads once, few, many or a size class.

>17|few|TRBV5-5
ASTRDFLARSANTGELF
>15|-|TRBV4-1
ASSQLGGTRSYNEQF
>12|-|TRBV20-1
SATRGQVNNEQF
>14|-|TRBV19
ASAPGQGLGNQPQH
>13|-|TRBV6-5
ASSPTSGDYNEQF
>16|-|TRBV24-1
ATSDPGLAGGGYNEQF
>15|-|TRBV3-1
ASSPRVRSSSYNEQF
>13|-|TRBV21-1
ASSKALQGEETQY
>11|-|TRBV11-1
ASSPRGDNEQF
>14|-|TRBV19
ASSPRVAGGVDTQY
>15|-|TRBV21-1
ASSKGTDYSGANVLT
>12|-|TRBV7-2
ASSLGGMNTEAF
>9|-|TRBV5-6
ASSRINEQF
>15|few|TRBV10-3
AINPDKREGPTDTQY
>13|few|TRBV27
ASTQDRTSYNEQF
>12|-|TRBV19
ASSNSGSENEQF
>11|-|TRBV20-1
SASLGAPPEQF
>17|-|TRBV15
ATSRGAAGGKPSTDTQY
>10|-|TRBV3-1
ASSRPAEKLF
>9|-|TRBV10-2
ASTHTKEQY
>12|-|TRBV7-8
ASSPSGSSYEQY
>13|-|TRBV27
ASSGQGPVDYGYT
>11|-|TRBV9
ASAPIGTGELF
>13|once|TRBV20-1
SAILLAGGTDTQY
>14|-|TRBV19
ASTRSAGGNGYEQY
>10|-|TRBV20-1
SASQGGNTIY
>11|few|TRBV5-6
ASPASGAGEQF